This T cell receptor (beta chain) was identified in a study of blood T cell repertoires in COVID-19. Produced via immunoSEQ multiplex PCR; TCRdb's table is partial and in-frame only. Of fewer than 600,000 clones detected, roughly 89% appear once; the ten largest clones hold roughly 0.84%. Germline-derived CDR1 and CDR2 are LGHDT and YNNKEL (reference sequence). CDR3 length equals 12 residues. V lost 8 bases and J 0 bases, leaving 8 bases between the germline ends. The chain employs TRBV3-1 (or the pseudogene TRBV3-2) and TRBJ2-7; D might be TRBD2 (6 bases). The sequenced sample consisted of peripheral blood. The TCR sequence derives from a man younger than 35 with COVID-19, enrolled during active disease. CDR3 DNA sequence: TGTGCCAGCGGGACTTCCTCCTACGAGCAGTACTTC. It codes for CASGTSSYEQYF.